These T cell receptor beta chains were read from a single sample in a study of T cells in localized non-small cell lung cancer. Assay: immunoSEQ multiplex PCR; the TCRdb copy retains only in-frame clones and omits some. The sample holds under 70,000 clones, about nine tenths seen once. This material consisted of peripheral blood, taken before any cancer treatment. The receptors here all came from a woman aged 40 to 75 with stage I lung adenocarcinoma. The CDR3 runs from the conserved cysteine through the conserved F or W. The order of the fields is clone size, V gene, CDR3 protein. Clone size is not always given. Where it is, it says once, few, many or a class for expanded clones.

. | TRBV5-3 | CASSLVDRGHQPQHF
. | TRBV6-5 | CASSYSTGTSGNTIYF
. | TRBV6-5 | CASSPQTGGYGYTF
once | TRBV25-1 | CASTGSYNEQFF
. | TRBV11-2 | CASSGRDSYNEQFF
. | TRBV4-3 | CASSQDTGNTEAFF
few | TRBV2 | CASRGLAGGQETQYF
. | TRBV29-1 | CSCSAGVGNQPQHF
. | TRBV7-9 | CASSPRDSPNNEQFF
. | TRBV15 | CATSRARGAEAFF
. | TRBV6-5 | CASSLNGGGYTF
once | TRBV10-3 | CAISESGENRKKLFF
. | TRBV7-8 | CASSFRSDTGELFF
. | TRBV15 | CATSRDRPQGVRTQYF
. | TRBV7-9 | CASSPGTSGGGRYNEQFF
. | TRBV28 | CASRTGGSNQPQHF
. | TRBV7-2 | CASSLGAGYTF
. | TRBV30 | CAGDTGSRSGNTIYF
few | TRBV9 | CASSTGQGNGYTF
. | TRBV9 | CASSVVRAPNTGELFF
. | TRBV6-6 | CASSRLDGKLGYTF
. | TRBV7-2 | CASSHSILAGGLDTQYF
. | TRBV6-4 | CASSGRRGATDTQYF
. | TRBV25-1 | CASSDWQGDGYTF
. | TRBV7-2 | CASSLAPGGEQYF
. | TRBV30 | CALAETYGYTF
. | TRBV4-3 | CASSQDQGSATEAFF
few | TRBV7-9 | CASSLDGFRDEKLFF
. | TRBV5-4 | CASSSNDPYEQYF
. | TRBV4-2 | CASSQDQRLGGSTQYF
. | TRBV4-3 | CASSPGTSTGELFF
. | TRBV9 | CASSPQGFEAFF
. | TRBV19 | CATTPVPTRYSPLHF
. | TRBV18 | CASSPLTGSETQYF
. | TRBV10-1 | CASSDLGSPLHF
. | TRBV7-2 | CASSLRTSGVEAYEQYF
. | TRBV27 | CASTLRGTNEQFF
. | TRBV6-5 | CASRRGVGNQPQHF
. | TRBV30 | CAWSHGGSGYTF
. | TRBV5-1 | CASTKEGVTEAFF
few | TRBV4-3 | CASSWDRGNNEQFF
. | TRBV7-2 | CASKAGQGNTEAFF
. | TRBV10-3 | CAISRTGDTEAFF
. | TRBV10-1 | CASSESTTGLTITDTQYF
. | TRBV29-1 | CSAWGGAFPYEQYF
once | TRBV5-6 | CASSFPETGNTIYF
. | TRBV30 | CAWTWDRGLPSGANVLTF
. | TRBV27 | CASSFQGLNTEAFF
. | TRBV6-4 | CASSKTSGVSDTQYF
. | TRBV5-4 | CASSLWTSNYGYTF
. | TRBV28 | CASSLALPGANVLTF
. | TRBV21-1 | CASSTINQGAAYGYTF
. | TRBV7-2 | CASSLFRGRDTQYF
. | TRBV7-2 | CASSLDRGPGAIYF
. | TRBV5-1 | CASSLGDYTGELFF
. | TRBV19 | CASSGPTNEKLFF
few | TRBV7-9 | CASSLEQGAVYQPQHF
. | TRBV21-1 | CASSKARAGAINEQFF